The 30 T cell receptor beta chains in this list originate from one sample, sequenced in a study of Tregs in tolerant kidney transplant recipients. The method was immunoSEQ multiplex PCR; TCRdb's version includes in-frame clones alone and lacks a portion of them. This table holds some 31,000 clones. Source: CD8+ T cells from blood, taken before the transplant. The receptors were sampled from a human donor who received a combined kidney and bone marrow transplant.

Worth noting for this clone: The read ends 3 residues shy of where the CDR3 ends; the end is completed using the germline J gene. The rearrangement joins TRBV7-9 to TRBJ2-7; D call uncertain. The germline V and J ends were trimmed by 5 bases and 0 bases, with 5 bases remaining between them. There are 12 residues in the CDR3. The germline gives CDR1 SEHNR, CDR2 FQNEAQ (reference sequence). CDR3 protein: CASSPSSYEQYF. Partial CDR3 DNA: TGTGCCAGCAGCCCTTCCTCCTACGAG.

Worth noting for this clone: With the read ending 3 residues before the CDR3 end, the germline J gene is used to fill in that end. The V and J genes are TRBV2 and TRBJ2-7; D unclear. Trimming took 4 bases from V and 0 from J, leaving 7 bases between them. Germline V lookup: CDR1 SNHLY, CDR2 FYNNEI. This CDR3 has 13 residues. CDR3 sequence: CASSVRDSYEQYF. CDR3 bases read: TGTGCCAGCAGTGTTCGCGACTCCTACGAG.

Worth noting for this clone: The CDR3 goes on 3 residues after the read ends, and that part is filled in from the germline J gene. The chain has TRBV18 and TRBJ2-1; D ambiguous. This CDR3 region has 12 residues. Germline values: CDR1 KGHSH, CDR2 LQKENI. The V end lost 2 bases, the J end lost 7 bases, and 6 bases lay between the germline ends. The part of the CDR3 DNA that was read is TGTGCCAGCTCACCAACGGTGAATGAG. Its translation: CASSPTVNE. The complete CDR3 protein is CASSPTVNEQFF.

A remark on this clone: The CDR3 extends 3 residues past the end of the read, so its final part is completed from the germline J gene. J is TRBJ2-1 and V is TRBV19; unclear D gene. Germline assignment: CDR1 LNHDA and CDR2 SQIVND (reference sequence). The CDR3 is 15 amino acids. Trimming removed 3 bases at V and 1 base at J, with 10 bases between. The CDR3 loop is CASSMDPSSYNEQFF. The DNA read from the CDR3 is TGTGCCAGTAGTATGGATCCTAGTTCCTACAATGAG.

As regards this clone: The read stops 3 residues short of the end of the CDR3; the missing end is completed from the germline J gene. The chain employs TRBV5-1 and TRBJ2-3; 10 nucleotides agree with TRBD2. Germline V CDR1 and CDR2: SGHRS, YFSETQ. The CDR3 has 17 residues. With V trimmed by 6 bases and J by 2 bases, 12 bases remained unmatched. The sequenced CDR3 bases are TGCGCCAGCAACCAGGGGGGACTAGCGACTTACACAGATACG. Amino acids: CASNQGGLATYTDT. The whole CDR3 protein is CASNQGGLATYTDTQYF.

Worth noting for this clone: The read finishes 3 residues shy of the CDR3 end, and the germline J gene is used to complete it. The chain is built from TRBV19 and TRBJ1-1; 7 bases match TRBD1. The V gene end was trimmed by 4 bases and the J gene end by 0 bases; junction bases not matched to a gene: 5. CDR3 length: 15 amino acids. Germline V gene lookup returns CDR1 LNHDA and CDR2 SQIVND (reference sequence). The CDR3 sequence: CASSNLGQLNTEAFF. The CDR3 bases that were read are TGTGCCAGTAGTAACCTGGGACAGCTGAACACTGAA.

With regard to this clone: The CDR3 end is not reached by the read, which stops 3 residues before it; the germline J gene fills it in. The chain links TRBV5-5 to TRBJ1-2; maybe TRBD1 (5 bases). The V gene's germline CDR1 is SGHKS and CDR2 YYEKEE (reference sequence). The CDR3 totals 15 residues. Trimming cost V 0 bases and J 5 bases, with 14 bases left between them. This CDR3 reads CASSLGAGTRYGYTF. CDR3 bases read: TGTGCCAGCAGCTTGGGTGCCGGGACTCGGTATGGC.

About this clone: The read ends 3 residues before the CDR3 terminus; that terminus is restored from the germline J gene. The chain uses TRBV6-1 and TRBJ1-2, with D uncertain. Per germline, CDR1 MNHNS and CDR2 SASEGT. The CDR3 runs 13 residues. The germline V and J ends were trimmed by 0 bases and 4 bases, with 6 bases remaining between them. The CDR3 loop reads CASSEARPYGYTF. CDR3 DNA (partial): TGTGCCAGCAGTGAAGCCAGGCCCTATGGC.

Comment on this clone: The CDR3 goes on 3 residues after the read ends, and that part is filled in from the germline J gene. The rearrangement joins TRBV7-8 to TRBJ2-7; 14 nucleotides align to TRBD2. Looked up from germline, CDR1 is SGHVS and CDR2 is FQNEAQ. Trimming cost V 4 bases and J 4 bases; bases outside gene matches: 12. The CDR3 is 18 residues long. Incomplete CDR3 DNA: TGTGCCAGCAGCTCCGGACTAGCGGGAGGCCCGCGAATGTACGAG. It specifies CASSSGLAGGPRMYE. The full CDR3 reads CASSSGLAGGPRMYEQYF.

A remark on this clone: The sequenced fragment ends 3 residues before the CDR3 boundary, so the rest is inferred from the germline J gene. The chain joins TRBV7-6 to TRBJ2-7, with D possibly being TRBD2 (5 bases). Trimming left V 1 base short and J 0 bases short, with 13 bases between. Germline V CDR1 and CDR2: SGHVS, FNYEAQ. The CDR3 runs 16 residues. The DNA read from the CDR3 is TGTGCCAGCAGCTTAGGGCCAGCGGACCTCTCCTACGAG. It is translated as CASSLGPADLSYE. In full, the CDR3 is CASSLGPADLSYEQYF.

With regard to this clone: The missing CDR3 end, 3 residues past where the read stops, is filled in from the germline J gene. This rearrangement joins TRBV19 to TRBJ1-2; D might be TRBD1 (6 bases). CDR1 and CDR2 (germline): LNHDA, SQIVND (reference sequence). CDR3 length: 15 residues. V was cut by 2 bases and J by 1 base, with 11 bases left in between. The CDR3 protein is CASSISVRGNYGYTF. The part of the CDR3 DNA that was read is TGTGCCAGTAGTATAAGTGTCAGGGGTAACTATGGC.

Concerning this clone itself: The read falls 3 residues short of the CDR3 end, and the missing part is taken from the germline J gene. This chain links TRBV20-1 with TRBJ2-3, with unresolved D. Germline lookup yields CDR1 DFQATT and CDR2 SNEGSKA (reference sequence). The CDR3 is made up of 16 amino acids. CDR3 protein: CSARVPALGPLDTQYF. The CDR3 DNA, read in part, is TGCAGTGCTAGAGTCCCCGCCTTAGGGCCCTTAGACACG.

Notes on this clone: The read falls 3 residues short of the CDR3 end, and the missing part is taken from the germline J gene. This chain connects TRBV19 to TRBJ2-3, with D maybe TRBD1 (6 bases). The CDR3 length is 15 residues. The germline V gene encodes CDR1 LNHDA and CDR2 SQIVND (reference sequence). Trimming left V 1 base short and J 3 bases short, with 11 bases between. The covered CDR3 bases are TGTGCCAGTAGTATAGGTAGGGGGTGGACAGATACG. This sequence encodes CASSIGRGWTDT. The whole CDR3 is CASSIGRGWTDTQYF.

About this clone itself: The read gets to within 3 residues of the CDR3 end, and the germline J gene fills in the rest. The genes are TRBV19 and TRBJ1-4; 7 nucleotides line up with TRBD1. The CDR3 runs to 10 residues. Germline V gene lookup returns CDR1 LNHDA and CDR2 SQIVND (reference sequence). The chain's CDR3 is CASSGQVLFF. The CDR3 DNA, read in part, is TGTGCCAGTAGTGGACAGGTA.

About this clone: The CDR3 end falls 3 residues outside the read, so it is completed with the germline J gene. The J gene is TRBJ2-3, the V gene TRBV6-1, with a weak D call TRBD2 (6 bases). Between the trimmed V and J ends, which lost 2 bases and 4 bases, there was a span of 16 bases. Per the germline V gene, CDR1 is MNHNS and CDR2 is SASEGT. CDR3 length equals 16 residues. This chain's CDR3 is CASSEIAVTAADTQYF. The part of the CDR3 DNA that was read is TGTGCCAGCAGTGAAATAGCGGTTACGGCGGCAGATACG.

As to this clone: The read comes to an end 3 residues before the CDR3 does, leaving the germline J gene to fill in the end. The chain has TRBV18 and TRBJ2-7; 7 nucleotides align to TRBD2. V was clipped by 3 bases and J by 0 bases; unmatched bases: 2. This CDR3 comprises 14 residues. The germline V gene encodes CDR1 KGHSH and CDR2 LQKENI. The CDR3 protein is CASSPGGGSYEQYF. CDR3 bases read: TGTGCCAGCTCACCTGGCGGGGGCTCCTACGAG. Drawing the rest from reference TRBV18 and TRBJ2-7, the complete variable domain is NAGVMQNPRHLVRRRGQEARLRCSPMKGHSHVYWYRQLPEEGLKFMVYLQKENIIDESGMPKERFSAEFPKEGPSILRIQQVVRGDSAAYFCASSPGGGSYEQYFGPGTRLTVT.

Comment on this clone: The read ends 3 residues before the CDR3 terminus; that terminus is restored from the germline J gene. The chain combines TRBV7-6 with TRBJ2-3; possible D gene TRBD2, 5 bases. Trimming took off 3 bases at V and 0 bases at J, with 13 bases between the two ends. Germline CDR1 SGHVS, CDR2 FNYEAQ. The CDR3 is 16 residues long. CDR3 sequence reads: CASSFSTSPSTDTQYF. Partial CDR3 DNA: TGTGCCAGCAGCTTCTCCACTAGTCCTAGCACAGATACG. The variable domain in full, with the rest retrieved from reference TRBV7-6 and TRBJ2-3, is GAGVSQSPRYKVTKRGQDVALRCDPISGHVSLYWYRQALGQGPEFLTYFNYEAQQDKSGLPNDRFSAERPEGSISTLTIQRTEQRDSAMYRCASSFSTSPSTDTQYFGPGTRLTVL.

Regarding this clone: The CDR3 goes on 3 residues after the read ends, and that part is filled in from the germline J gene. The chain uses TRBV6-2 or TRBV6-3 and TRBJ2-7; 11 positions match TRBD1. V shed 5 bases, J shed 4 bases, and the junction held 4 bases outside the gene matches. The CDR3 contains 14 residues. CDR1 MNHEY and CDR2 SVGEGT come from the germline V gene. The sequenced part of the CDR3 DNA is TGTGCCAGCAGTGGGACAGGGGGGATTTACGAG. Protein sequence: CASSGTGGIYE. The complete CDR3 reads CASSGTGGIYEQYF.

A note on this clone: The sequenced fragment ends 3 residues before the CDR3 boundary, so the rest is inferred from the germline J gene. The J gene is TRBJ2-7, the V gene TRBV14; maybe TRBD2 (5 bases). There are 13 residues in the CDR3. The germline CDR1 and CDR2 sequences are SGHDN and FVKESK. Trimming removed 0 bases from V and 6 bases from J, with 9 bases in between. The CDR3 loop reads CASSQDFRGEQYF. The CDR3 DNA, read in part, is TGTGCCAGCAGCCAAGATTTCCGGGGCGAG.

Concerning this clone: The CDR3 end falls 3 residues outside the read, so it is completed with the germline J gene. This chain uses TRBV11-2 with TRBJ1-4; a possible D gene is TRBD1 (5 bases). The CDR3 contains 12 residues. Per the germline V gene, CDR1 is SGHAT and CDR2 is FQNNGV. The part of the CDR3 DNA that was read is TGTGCCAGCAGCTTAAGTTCGGGGGAA. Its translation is CASSLSSGE. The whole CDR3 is CASSLSSGELFF.

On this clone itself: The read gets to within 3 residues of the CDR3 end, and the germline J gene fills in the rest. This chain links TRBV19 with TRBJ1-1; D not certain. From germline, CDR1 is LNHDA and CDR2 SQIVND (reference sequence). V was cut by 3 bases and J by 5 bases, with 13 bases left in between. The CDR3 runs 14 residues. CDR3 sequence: CASSIWSVRTEAFF. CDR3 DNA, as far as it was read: TGTGCCAGTAGTATTTGGTCCGTACGGACTGAA.

The CDR3 loop reads CASSILGQGVSEQYF. The DNA read from the CDR3 is TGTGCCAGTAGTATTTTAGGACAGGGGGTTTCCGAG. The V gene is TRBV19, the J gene TRBJ2-7; 10 bases fit TRBD1. The sequenced fragment ends 3 residues before the CDR3 boundary, so the rest is inferred from the germline J gene. V gave up 3 bases and J gave up 6 bases; unmatched junction bases: 8. CDR1 and CDR2 from the germline V gene are LNHDA and SQIVND (reference sequence). CDR3 length: 15 residues.

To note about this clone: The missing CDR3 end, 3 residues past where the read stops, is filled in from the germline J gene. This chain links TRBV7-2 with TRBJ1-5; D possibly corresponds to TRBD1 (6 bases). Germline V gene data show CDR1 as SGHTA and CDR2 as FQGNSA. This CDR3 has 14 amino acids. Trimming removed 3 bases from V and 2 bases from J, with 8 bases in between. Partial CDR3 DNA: TGTGCCAGCAGCTTTGGGACACGCAATCAGCCC. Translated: CASSFGTRNQP. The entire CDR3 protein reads CASSFGTRNQPQHF.

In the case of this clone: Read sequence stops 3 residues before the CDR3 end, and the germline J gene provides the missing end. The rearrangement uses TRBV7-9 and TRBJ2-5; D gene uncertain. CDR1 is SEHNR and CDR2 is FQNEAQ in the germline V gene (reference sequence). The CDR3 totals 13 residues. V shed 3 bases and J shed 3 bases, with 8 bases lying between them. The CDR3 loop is CASSFSPEETQYF. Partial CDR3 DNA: TGTGCCAGCAGCTTTAGCCCCGAAGAGACC.

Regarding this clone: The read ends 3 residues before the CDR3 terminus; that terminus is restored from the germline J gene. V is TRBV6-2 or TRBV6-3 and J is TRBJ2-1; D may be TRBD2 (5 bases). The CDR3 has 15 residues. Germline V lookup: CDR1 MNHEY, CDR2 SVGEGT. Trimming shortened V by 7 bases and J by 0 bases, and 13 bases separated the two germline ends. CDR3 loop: CASTKIASSYNEQFF. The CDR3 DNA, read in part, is TGTGCCAGCACCAAGATAGCGAGCTCCTACAATGAG.

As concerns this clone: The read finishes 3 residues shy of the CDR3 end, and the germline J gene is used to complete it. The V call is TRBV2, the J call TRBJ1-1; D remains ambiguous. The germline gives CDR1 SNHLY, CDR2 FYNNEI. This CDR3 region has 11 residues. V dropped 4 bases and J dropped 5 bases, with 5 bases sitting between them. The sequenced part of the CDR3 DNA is TGTGCCAGCAGTGCGGGGACTGAA. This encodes CASSAGTE. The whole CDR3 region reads CASSAGTEAFF.

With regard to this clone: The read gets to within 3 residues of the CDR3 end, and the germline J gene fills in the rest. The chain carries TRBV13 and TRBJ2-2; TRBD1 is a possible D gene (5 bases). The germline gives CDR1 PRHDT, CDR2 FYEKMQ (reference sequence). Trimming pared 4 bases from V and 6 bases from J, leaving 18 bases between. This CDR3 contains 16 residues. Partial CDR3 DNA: TGTGCCAGCAGCTCCAAAGACAGTTACGACGCCGGGGAG. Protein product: CASSSKDSYDAGE. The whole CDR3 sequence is CASSSKDSYDAGELFF.

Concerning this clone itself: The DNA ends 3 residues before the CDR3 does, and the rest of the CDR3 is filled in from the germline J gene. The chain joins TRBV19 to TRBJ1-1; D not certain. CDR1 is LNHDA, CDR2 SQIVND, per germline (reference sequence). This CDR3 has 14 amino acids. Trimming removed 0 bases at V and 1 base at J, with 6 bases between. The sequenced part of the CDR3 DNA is TGTGCCAGTAGTATAGAGGCGGGGAACACTGAA. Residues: CASSIEAGNTE. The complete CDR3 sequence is CASSIEAGNTEAFF. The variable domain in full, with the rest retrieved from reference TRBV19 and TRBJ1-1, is DGGITQSPKYLFRKEGQNVTLSCEQNLNHDAMYWYRQDPGQGLRLIYYSQIVNDFQKGDIAEGYSVSREKKESFPLTVTSAQKNPTAFYLCASSIEAGNTEAFFGQGTRLTVV.

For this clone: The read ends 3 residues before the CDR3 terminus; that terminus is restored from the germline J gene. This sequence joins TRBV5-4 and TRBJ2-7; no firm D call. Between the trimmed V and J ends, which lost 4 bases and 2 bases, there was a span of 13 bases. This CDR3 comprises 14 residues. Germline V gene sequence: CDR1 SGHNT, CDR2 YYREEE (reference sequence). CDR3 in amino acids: CASSGPYGPYEQYF. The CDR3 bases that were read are TGTGCCAGCAGCGGCCCGTATGGCCCCTACGAG.

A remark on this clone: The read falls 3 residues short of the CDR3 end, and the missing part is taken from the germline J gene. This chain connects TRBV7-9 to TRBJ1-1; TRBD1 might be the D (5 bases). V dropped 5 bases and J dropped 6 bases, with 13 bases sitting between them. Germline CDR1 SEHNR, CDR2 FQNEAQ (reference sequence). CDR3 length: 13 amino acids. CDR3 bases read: TGTGCCAGCAGCGTCACCAGGGTTGCTGAA. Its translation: CASSVTRVAE. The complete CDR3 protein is CASSVTRVAEAFF. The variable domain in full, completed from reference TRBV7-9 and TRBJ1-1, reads DTGVSQNPRHKITKRGQNVTFRCDPISEHNRLYWYRQTLGQGPEFLTYFQNEAQLEKSRLLSDRFSAERPKGSFSTLEIQRTEQGDSAMYLCASSVTRVAEAFFGQGTRLTVV.